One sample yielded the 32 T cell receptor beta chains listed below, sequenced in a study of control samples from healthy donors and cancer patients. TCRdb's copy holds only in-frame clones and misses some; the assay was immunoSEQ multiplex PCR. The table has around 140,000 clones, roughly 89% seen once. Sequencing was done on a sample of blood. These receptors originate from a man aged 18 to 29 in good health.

The CDR3 DNA sequence: TGCGCCAGCAGCCAATTCCTGGGGACAGGCTCCTTTGAACTAAGCTACACCTTC. Amino acid sequence: CASSQFLGTGSFELSYTF. V is TRBV4-1 and J is TRBJ1-2; TRBD1 aligns across 8 bases. The V and J ends lost 2 bases and 9 bases, in that order; junction bases with no gene match: 20. The CDR3 is made up of 18 amino acids. Germline V CDR1 and CDR2: MGHRA, YSYEKL.

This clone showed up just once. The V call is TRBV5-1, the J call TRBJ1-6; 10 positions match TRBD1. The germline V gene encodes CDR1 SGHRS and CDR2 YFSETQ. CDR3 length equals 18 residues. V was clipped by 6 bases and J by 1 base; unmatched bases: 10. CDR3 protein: CASTSTGGKGSYNSPLHF. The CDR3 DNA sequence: TGCGCCAGCACCTCGACAGGGGGCAAAGGGTCCTATAATTCACCCCTCCACTTT.

In DNA, the CDR3 is TGTGCCAGCAGCGTAGGTGAGGGACAGCACTATGGCTACACCTTC. This sequence encodes CASSVGEGQHYGYTF. J is TRBJ1-2 and V is TRBV9; 7 bases map to TRBD1. The CDR3 runs 15 residues. CDR1 and CDR2 (germline): SGDLS, YYNGEE. With 0 bases clipped from V and 3 bases from J, the junction kept 5 bases outside the gene matches.

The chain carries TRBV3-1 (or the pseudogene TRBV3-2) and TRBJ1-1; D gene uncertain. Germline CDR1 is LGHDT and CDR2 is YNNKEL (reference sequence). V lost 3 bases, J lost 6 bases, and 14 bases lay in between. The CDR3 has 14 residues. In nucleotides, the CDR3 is TGTGCCAGCAGCCAGGAAGGGATTAAATCTGAAGCTTTCTTT. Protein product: CASSQEGIKSEAFF.

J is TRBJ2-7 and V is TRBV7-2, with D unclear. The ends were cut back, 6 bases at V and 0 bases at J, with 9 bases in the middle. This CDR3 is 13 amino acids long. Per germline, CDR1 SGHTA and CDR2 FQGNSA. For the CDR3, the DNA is TGTGCCAGCAGAATTCCCCTCTCCTACGAGCAGTACTTC. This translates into CASRIPLSYEQYF.

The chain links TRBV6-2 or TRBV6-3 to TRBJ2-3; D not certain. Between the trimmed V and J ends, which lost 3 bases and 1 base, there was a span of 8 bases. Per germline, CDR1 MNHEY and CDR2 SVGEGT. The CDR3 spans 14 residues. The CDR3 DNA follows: TGTGCCAGCAGTTATCGGGCAGGCACAGATACGCAGTATTTT. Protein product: CASSYRAGTDTQYF.

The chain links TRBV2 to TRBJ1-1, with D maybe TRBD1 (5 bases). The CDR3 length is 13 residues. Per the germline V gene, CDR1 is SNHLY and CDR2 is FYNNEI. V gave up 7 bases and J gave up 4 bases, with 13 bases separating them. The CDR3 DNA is TGTGCCAGCACGGGGGTCCGTGGCACTGAAGCTTTCTTT. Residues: CASTGVRGTEAFF.

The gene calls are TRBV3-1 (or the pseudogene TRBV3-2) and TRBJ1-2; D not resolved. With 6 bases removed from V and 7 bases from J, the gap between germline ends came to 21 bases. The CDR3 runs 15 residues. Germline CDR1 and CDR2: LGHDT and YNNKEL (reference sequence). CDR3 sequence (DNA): TGTGCCAGCAGTCTACCGCAGGCACCGGAGTCTGGCTACACCTTC. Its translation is CASSLPQAPESGYTF.

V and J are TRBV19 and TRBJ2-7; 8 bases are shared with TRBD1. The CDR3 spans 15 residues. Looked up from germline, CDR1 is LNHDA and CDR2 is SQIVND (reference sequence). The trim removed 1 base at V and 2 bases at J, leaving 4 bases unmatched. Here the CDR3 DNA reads TGTGCCAGTAGTATAGGAACAGGGGGTACCTACGAGCAGTACTTC. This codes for CASSIGTGGTYEQYF.

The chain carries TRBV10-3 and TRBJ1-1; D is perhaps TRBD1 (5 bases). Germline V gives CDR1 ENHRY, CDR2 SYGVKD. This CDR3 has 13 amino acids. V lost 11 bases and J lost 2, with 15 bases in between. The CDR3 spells CASLGTDNTEAFF. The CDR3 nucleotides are TGTGCCTCACTCGGGACGGACAACACTGAAGCTTTCTTT.

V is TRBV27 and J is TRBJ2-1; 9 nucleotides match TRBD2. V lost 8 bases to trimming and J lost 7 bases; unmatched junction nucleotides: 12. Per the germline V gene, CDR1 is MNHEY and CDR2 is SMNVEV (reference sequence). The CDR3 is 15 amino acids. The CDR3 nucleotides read TGTGCCAGCGGGGAACTGGGACTAGCCATGAATGAGCAGTTCTTC. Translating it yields CASGELGLAMNEQFF.

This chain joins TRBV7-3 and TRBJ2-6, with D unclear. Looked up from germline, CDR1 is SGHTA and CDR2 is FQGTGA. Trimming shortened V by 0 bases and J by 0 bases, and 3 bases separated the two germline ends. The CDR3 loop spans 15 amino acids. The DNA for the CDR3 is TGTGCCAGCAGCTTAACCATCTCTGGGGCCAACGTCCTGACTTTC. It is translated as CASSLTISGANVLTF.

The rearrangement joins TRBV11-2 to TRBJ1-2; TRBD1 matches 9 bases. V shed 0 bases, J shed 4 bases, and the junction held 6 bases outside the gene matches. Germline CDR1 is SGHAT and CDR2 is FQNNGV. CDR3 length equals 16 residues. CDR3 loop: CASSLEGTGKAYGYTF. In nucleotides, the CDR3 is TGTGCCAGCAGCTTAGAAGGGACAGGGAAGGCCTATGGCTACACCTTC.

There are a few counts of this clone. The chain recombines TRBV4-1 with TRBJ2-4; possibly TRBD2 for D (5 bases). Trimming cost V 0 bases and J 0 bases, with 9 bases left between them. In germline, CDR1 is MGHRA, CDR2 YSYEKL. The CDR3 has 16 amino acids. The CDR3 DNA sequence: TGCGCCAGCAGCCAAGACCCGGGGATAGCCAAAAACATTCAGTACTTC. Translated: CASSQDPGIAKNIQYF.

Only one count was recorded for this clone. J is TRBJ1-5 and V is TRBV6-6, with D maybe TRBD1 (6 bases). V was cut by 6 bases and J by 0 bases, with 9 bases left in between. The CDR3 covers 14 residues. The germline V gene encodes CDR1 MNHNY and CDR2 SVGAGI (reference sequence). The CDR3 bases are TGTGCCAGCAGGGACAGTGATAGCAATCAGCCCCAGCATTTT. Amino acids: CASRDSDSNQPQHF.

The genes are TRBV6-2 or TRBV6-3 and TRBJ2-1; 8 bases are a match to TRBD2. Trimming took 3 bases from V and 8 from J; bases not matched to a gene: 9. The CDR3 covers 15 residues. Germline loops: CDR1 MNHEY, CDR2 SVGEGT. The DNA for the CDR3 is TGTGCCAGCAGTTATTGGCGGGGGGCCGGGGATGAGCAGTTCTTC. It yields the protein CASSYWRGAGDEQFF.

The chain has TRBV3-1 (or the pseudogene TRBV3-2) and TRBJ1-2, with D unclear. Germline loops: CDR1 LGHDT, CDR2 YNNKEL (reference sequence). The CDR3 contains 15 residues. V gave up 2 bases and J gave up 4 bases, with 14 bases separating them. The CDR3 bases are TGTGCCAGCAGCCAAACCCCCGACCAAAGCTATGGCTACACCTTC. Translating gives CASSQTPDQSYGYTF.

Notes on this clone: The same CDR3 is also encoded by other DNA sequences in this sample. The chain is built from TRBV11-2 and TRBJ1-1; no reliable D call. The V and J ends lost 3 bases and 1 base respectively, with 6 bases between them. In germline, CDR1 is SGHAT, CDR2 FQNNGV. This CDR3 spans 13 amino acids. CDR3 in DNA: TGTGCCAGCAGCTTCGATAGGAACACTGAAGCTTTCTTT. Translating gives CASSFDRNTEAFF.

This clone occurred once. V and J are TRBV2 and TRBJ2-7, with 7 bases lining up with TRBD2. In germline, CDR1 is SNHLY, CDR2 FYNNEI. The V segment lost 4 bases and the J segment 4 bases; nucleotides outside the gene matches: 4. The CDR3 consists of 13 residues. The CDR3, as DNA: TGTGCCAGCAGTGTTCTGCGGGGGTACGAGCAGTACTTC. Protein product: CASSVLRGYEQYF.

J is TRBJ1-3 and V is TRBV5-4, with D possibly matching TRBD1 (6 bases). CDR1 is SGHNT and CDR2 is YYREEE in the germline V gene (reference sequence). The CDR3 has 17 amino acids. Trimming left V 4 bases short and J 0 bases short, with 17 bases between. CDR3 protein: CASSTGGQSSSGNTIYF. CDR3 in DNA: TGTGCCAGCAGCACCGGGGGCCAAAGTAGCTCTGGAAACACCATATATTTT.

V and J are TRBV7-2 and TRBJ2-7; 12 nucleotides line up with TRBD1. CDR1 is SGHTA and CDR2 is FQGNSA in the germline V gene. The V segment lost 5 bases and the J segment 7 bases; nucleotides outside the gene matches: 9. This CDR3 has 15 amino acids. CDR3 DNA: TGTGCCAGCAGCCCGGGAGGGACAGGGGGCCGGGAGCAGTACTTC. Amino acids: CASSPGGTGGREQYF.

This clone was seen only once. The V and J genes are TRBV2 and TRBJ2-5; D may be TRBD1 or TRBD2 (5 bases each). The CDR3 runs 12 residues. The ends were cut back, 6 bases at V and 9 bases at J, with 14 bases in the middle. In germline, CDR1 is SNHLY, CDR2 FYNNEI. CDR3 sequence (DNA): TGTGCCAGCAGGGGGACCCGAATCGCCCAGTACTTC. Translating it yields CASRGTRIAQYF.

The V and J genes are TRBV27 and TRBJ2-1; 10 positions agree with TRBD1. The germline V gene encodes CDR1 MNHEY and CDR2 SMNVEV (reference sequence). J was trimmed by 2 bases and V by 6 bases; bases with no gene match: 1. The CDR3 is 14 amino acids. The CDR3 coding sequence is TGTGCCAGCAGGACAGGGGGCCCCTACAATGAGCAGTTCTTC. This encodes CASRTGGPYNEQFF.

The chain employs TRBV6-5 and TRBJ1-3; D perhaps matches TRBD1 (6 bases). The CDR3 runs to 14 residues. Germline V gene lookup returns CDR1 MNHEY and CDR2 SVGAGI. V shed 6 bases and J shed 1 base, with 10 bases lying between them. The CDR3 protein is CASSATGSGNTIYF. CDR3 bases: TGTGCCAGCAGCGCTACAGGGTCTGGAAACACCATATATTTT.

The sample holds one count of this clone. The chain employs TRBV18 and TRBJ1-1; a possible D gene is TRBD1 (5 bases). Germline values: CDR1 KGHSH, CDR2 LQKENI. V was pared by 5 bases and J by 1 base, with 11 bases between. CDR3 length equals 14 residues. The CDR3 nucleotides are TGTGCCAGCTCAGCAGGGTCAGGGAACACTGAAGCTTTCTTT. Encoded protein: CASSAGSGNTEAFF.

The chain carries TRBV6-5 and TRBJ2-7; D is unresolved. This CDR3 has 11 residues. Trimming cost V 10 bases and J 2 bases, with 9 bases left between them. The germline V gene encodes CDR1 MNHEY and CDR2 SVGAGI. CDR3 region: CATTLAYEQYF. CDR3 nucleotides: TGTGCCACCACCTTAGCCTACGAGCAGTACTTC.

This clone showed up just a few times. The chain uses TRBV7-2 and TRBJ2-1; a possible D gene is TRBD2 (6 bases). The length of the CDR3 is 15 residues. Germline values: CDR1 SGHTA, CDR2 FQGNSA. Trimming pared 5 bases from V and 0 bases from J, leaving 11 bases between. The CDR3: CASSRAGSSYNEQFF. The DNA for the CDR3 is TGTGCCAGCAGCCGGGCGGGGAGCTCCTACAATGAGCAGTTCTTC.

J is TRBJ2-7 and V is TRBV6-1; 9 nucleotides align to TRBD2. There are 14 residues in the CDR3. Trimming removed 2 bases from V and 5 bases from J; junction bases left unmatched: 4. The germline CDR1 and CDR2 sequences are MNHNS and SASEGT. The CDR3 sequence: CASSETSGYDEQYF. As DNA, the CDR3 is TGTGCCAGCAGTGAAACTAGCGGGTACGACGAGCAGTACTTC.

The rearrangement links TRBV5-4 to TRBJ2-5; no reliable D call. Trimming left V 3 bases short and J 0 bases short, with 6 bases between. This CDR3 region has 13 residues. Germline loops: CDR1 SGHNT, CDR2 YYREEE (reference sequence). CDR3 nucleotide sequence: TGTGCCAGCAGCTCGCCGTACCAAGAGACCCAGTACTTC. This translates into CASSSPYQETQYF.

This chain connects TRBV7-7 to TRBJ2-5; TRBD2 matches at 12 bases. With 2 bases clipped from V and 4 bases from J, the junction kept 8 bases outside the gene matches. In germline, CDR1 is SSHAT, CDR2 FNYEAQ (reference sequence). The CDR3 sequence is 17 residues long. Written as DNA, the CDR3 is TGTGCCAGCAGCTTATTCGCTAGCGGGGGGGCCGGAGAGACCCAGTACTTC. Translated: CASSLFASGGAGETQYF. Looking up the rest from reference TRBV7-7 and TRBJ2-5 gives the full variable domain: GAGVSQSPRYKVTKRGQDVTLRCDPISSHATLYWYQQALGQGPEFLTYFNYEAQPDKSGLPSDRFSAERPEGSISTLTIQRTEQRDSAMYRCASSLFASGGAGETQYFGPGTRLLVL.

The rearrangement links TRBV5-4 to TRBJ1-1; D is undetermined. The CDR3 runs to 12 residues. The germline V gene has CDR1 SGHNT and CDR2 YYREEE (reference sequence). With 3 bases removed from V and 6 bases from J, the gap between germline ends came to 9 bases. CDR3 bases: TGTGCCAGCAGCTATACGGGAGCTGAAGCTTTCTTT. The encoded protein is CASSYTGAEAFF.

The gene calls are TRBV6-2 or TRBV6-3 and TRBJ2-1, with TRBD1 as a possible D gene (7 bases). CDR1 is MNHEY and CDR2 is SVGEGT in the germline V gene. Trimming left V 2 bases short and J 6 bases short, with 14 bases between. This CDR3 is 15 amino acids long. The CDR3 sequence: CASSYRQGGANEQFF. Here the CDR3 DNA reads TGTGCCAGCAGTTACCGACAGGGAGGAGCCAATGAGCAGTTCTTC.